This T cell receptor (beta chain) was recorded in a study of molecular identifiers for immune sequencing clone quantification. Study outcomes and limitations: Clones above 20 RNA copies contained over 97% of effector molecules but under 1% of naive ones.

Trimming left V 4 bases short and J 8 bases short, with 18 bases between. The CDR3 totals 14 residues. CDR1 is SQVTM, CDR2 ANQGSEA, per germline. It was with previously described methods and listed TCR primers that bulk TCR libraries were made. Via MiXCR, TCRdb re-called the PCR reads, giving one row per CDR3 protein. The sample carries approximately 90,000 distinct CDR3 sequences, over 20% recorded once. At least ten counts were recorded for this clonotype. Its specificity is not known. Specimen: naive CD8+ T cells from blood, with Jurkat cell RNA spiked in. Subset defined: FACS-sorted CD8+CD4-CCR7+CD45RA+ naive T cells. The chain combines TRBV29-1 with TRBJ2-1; D may match TRBD1 or TRBD2 (6 bases each). The TCR comes from a human donor in good health. Some libraries in this study had Jurkat cell RNA spiked in. CDR3 sequence: CSVGPQGPGDEQFF. CDR3 bases: TGCAGCGTTGGTCCTCAGGGGCCGGGGGATGAGCAGTTCTTC.